Reported below is one TCR beta chain. This may be a read error: a much more frequent sequence differs by one nucleotide. The sample belongs to a study of blood T cells in healthy people across ages. Through a sample-barcoded 5' primer and a J-beta primer mix, a second PCR was run for about 6 to 12 cycles. Any given sample supplied a minimum of 3 million CDR3-containing paired-end reads. TCRdb re-derived calls from the 5' RACE reads in MiXCR, one entry per CDR3 protein. The sample records some 1.7 million distinct CDR3 sequences, about 28% being singletons. V was shortened by 11 bases and J by 3 bases, with 14 bases between the two germline ends. CDR3 length: 12 residues. The germline V gene encodes CDR1 MNHEY and CDR2 SMNVEV (reference sequence).

This clonotype originated in a young woman in good health. The sequenced sample consisted of blood. The chain is built from TRBV27 and TRBJ2-7; D unclear. This CDR3 is CALMVTFYEQYF. CDR3 DNA sequence: TGTGCCCTGATGGTAACCTTCTACGAGCAGTACTTC.